Shown below are 19 T cell receptor beta chains from a single sample sequenced in a study of cytomegalovirus exposure and HLA in healthy donors. Primers for the PCR totalled 60 Vbeta and 13 Jbeta. Some clones are missing from TCRdb's copy, which holds only in-frame ones; the method was immunoSEQ multiplex PCR. The repertoire consists of 100,000 to 140,000 clones, with 81% occurring once and the leading ten covering around 2.4%. Sequencing was carried out using PBMCs. Every receptor here comes from a man aged 25 to 40 in good health and CMV-seronegative.

The chain has TRBV2 and TRBJ1-2, with TRBD1 as a possible D gene (5 bases). V was trimmed by 10 bases and J by 6 bases, leaving 15 bases between them. The CDR3 covers 12 residues. CDR1 SNHLY and CDR2 FYNNEI come from the germline V gene. CDR3 DNA: TGTGCCACCGCTTCGGACAACCATGGCTACACCTTC. This encodes CATASDNHGYTF.

This clone appeared a few times. The chain joins TRBV5-1 to TRBJ2-2; TRBD2 matches at 8 bases. The germline V gene encodes CDR1 SGHRS and CDR2 YFSETQ. The CDR3 runs 14 residues. The V gene end was trimmed by 7 bases and the J gene end by 6 bases; junction bases not matched to a gene: 8. CDR3 in DNA: TGCGCCAGCCATGACGGACTAGCCTCCGGGGAGCTGTTTTTT. This translates into CASHDGLASGELFF.

The rearrangement joins TRBV4-1 to TRBJ1-5; D possibly corresponds to TRBD1 (6 bases). V lost 2 bases to trimming and J lost 3 bases, with 14 bases between them. The CDR3 has 16 residues. Germline CDR1 MGHRA, CDR2 YSYEKL. This CDR3 reads CASSQPEDSFNQPQHF. In DNA form, the CDR3 reads TGCGCCAGCAGCCAACCCGAGGACAGCTTCAATCAGCCCCAGCATTTT.

This clone was counted a few times. The rearrangement links TRBV9 to TRBJ2-1; 8 bases match TRBD2. CDR3 length: 15 residues. Trimming removed 3 bases from V and 9 bases from J; junction bases left unmatched: 11. CDR1 is SGDLS and CDR2 is YYNGEE in the germline V gene. CDR3 DNA sequence: TGTGCCAGCAGCGGAAGCGGGAGTTTCAGGGCTGAGCAGTTCTTC. This gives the protein CASSGSGSFRAEQFF.

A word on this clone: The junction departs from germline at one end; a sequencing error may be responsible. This chain joins TRBV5-6 and TRBJ2-5; 8 positions agree with TRBD2. CDR3 length: 12 residues. The germline gives CDR1 SGHDT, CDR2 YYEEEE. CDR3 region: CASSWGRGGEDF. CDR3 sequence (DNA): TGTGCCAGCAGCTGGGGCCGGGGGGGGGAAGACTTC.

The chain combines TRBV6-1 with TRBJ2-3; no firm D call. The germline gives CDR1 MNHNS, CDR2 SASEGT. This CDR3 has 13 residues. V lost 3 bases, J lost 5 bases, and 9 bases lay in between. The DNA for the CDR3 is TGTGCCAGCAGTGACTGGTTCAGAGATACGCAGTATTTT. Translated: CASSDWFRDTQYF.

This clone was picked up one time. The J gene is TRBJ2-5, the V gene TRBV5-1; D possibly corresponds to TRBD1 (5 bases). The germline gives CDR1 SGHRS, CDR2 YFSETQ. The CDR3 spans 15 residues. V was shortened by 0 bases and J by 1 base, with 10 bases between the two germline ends. The CDR3, as DNA: TGCGCCAGCAGCTTGGGGGGCGGCTCCCAAGAGACCCAGTACTTC. It encodes CASSLGGGSQETQYF.

This clone came up a few times. The rearrangement uses TRBV6-4 and TRBJ2-1, with D perhaps TRBD1 (5 bases). The ends were cut back, 0 bases at V and 1 base at J, with 7 bases in the middle. CDR1 and CDR2 (germline): MRHNA, SNTAGT. The CDR3 consists of 15 residues. The CDR3, as DNA: TGTGCCAGCAGTGACTCCAAGGGGTCCTACAATGAGCAGTTCTTC. Residues: CASSDSKGSYNEQFF.

This chain joins TRBV5-1 and TRBJ2-2, with D maybe TRBD2 (6 bases). Germline CDR1 is SGHRS and CDR2 is YFSETQ. There are 12 residues in the CDR3. V was clipped by 5 bases and J by 4 bases, with 6 bases between them. CDR3 nucleotides: TGCGCCAGCAGGGAGGGCACCGGGGAGCTGTTTTTT. Amino acids: CASREGTGELFF.

On this clone itself: The junction departs from germline at one end; a sequencing error may be responsible. The CDR3 DNA sequence: TGCGCCAGCAGCAAAGACGGGTCCGGCCTGTCCTACGAGCAGTACTTC. As protein: CASSKDGSGLSYEQYF. V usage is TRBV4-1 and J usage is TRBJ2-7; no firm D call. Germline CDR1 MGHRA, CDR2 YSYEKL. The CDR3 loop spans 16 amino acids.

This chain links TRBV14 with TRBJ2-3, with TRBD2 matching over 7 bases. Trimming took 1 base from V and 0 from J; bases not matched to a gene: 4. The CDR3 totals 16 residues. CDR1 and CDR2 from the germline V gene are SGHDN and FVKESK. The CDR3 coding sequence is TGTGCCAGCAGCCAAGTCGCTAGCGGTAGCACAGATACGCAGTATTTT. Its protein product is CASSQVASGSTDTQYF.

This chain connects TRBV28 to TRBJ2-4; 7 nucleotides line up with TRBD1. With 2 bases clipped from V and 8 bases from J, the junction kept 9 bases outside the gene matches. Germline V lookup: CDR1 MDHEN, CDR2 SYDVKM. This CDR3 contains 15 residues. The CDR3 coding sequence is TGTGCCAGCAGTTTACCCCGTCGGACAGGCCACATTCAGTACTTC. This encodes CASSLPRRTGHIQYF.

The chain combines TRBV7-9 with TRBJ2-1, with D possibly matching TRBD1 (6 bases). Germline V gene data show CDR1 as SEHNR and CDR2 as FQNEAQ (reference sequence). With 6 bases removed from V and 4 bases from J, the gap between germline ends came to 13 bases. CDR3 length equals 14 residues. CDR3 DNA sequence: TGTGCCAGCAGACGTTCACAGGGTTACAATGAGCAGTTCTTC. Translated: CASRRSQGYNEQFF.

This chain joins TRBV5-6 and TRBJ1-4; the D is unclear. Trimming left V 1 base short and J 8 bases short, with 18 bases between. Looked up from germline, CDR1 is SGHDT and CDR2 is YYEEEE. The CDR3 extends over 16 amino acids. CDR3 sequence reads: CASSLSLSGPYEKLFF. CDR3 coding DNA: TGTGCCAGCAGCTTGTCTCTGTCAGGCCCCTACGAAAAACTGTTTTTT.

The chain recombines TRBV14 with TRBJ2-7; 8 bases are shared with TRBD1. The length of the CDR3 is 12 residues. CDR1 and CDR2 (germline): SGHDN, FVKESK. Unmatched junction bases numbered 5, after V lost 4 bases and J lost 9 bases. The DNA for the CDR3 is TGTGCCAGCAGCCCCAAGGGGACAGGGCAGTACTTC. This translates into CASSPKGTGQYF.

This sequence joins TRBV11-1 and TRBJ1-1, with TRBD1 identical over 12 bases. V trimming: 5 bases; J trimming: 3 bases; junction bases outside the gene matches: 4. Per germline, CDR1 SGHAT and CDR2 FQDESV (reference sequence). The CDR3 contains 15 residues. The CDR3: CASSVRDRGHTEAFF. The CDR3 DNA follows: TGTGCCAGCAGCGTCCGGGACAGGGGGCACACTGAAGCTTTCTTT.

V gene TRBV30 combines with J gene TRBJ1-4; 8 nucleotides line up with TRBD1. Germline CDR1 GTSNPN, CDR2 SVGIG (reference sequence). The CDR3 has 14 amino acids. V gave up 6 bases and J gave up 3 bases; unmatched junction bases: 6. The CDR3 reads CACNPTGANEKLFF. The CDR3 nucleotides read TGTGCCTGCAACCCGACAGGGGCTAATGAAAAACTGTTTTTT.

This chain links TRBV19 with TRBJ1-1, with D maybe TRBD1 (6 bases). V lost 8 bases and J 6 bases, leaving 22 bases between the germline ends. CDR1 and CDR2 from the germline V gene are LNHDA and SQIVND (reference sequence). This CDR3 is built from 15 residues. CDR3 protein: CASRLTDGGAAEAFF. The CDR3 bases are TGTGCCAGTCGTCTAACCGACGGGGGGGCCGCTGAAGCTTTCTTT.

V usage is TRBV9 and J usage is TRBJ2-7; tentative D call: TRBD1 (6 bases). This CDR3 is built from 16 residues. V shed 3 bases and J shed 0 bases, with 16 bases lying between them. Germline V gives CDR1 SGDLS, CDR2 YYNGEE. CDR3 amino acids: CASSGRPGTPSYEQYF. CDR3 DNA: TGTGCCAGCAGCGGGAGGCCCGGGACACCCTCCTACGAGCAGTACTTC.